This T cell receptor (beta chain) was sequenced for a study of human T cells and chemical hapten exposure. On the study more broadly: Upper back patch tests used 0.01% DPC, scored after 6 days.

General study points: Versus controls, significantly more large CDR3 similarity clusters arose from expanded TCRs. Sensitizing to DPC left TCRs with a frequency above 1 in 1000 unaltered.

TCRdb itself ran the RACE reads through MiXCR, one entry per CDR3 protein. The data show just under 350,000 distinct CDR3 sequences, with around 6.9% seen just once and approximately 8% held by the top ten. Time point meaning: patch test 1, 2 weeks after DPC sensitization. Treatment: therapeutic diphenylcyclopropenone sensitization with weekly scalp DPC. The CDR3 runs 16 residues. V shed 5 bases and J 0 bases; nucleotides not matched to a gene: 6. About this clonotype: Its antigen is unknown.

This receptor was taken from a woman aged 18-29 years with alopecia areata. Some clones in this sample may be carry-over from other donors' samples. Source: whole blood, taken in connection with sensitization to the hapten diphenylcyclopropenone (DPC). The chain links TRBV12-3 or TRBV12-4 to TRBJ2-7; 11 bases agree with TRBD2. The CDR3 DNA follows: TGTGCCAGCAGTCCCCCTAGCGGGGGGAGCTCCTACGAGCAGTACTTC. This gives the protein CASSPPSGGSSYEQYF.